The clone carrying this T cell receptor (beta chain) was picked up a small number of times. The antigen remains undetermined. This record comes from a study of CD8 T cells in ankylosing spondylitis. Points from the study as a whole: In ankylosing spondylitis blood, a motif of seven or eight highly homologous TCR beta variants appeared characteristic. Matched synovial fluid from ankylosing spondylitis patients was reported to be enriched for disease-linked clones. Earlier literature documents some of the motif variants in reactive arthritis synovial fluid and blood.

Germline V gives CDR1 SQVTM, CDR2 ANQGSEA. The length of the CDR3 is 12 residues. The TCR beta libraries were generated through quantitative 5'-RACE incorporating molecular barcodes. TCRdb fed the 5' RACE reads into MiXCR, producing one record per CDR3 protein. This sample yields over 600,000 distinct CDR3 sequences, of which 15% to 20% are seen a single time; over 15% belongs to the top ten. This receptor was taken from a male donor with ankylosing spondylitis. V and J are TRBV29-1 and TRBJ2-2; TRBD2 matches at 7 bases. The specimen was blood, either unsorted or a sorted T cell fraction (not recorded which). The CDR3 is CRGGSGTGELFF. The CDR3 region has the DNA TGCAGGGGAGGGAGTGGCACCGGGGAGCTGTTTTTT.